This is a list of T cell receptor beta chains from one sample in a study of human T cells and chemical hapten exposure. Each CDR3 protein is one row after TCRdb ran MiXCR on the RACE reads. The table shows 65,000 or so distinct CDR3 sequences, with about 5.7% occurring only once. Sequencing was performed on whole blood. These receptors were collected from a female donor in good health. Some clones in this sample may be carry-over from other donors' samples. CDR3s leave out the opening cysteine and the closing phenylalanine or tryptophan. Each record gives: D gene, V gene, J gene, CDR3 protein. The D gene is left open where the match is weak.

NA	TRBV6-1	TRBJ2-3	ASKERTDTQY
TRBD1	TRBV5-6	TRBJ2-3	ASSLDRGTSTDTQY
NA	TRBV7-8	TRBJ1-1	ASSLLNQMSNTEAF
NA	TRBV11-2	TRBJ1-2	ASSPDLNYGYT
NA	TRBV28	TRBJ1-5	ASTWGNQPQH
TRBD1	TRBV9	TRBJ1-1	ASSLTGGADTEAF
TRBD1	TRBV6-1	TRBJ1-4	ASSRDRGNEKLF
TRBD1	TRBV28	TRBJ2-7	ASISPGQGSYEQY
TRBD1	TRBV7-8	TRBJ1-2	ASSLAGQGLDYGYT
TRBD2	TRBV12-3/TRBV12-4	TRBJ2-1	ASRLAGYNEQF
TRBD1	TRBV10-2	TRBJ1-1	ASSQQGWSEAF
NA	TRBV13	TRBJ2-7	AGSLVGGGNEQY
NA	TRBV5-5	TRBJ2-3	ASSARSGTDTQY
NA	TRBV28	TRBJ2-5	ASSPSWGPQETQY
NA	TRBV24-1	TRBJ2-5	ATSDVRSGLVETQY
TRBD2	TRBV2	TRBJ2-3	ASSEDGLAGGRDTQY
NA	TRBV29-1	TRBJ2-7	SVVRDSPYEQY
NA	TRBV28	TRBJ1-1	ASSLGGRSTEAF
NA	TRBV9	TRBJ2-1	ASSVEDRTEEQF
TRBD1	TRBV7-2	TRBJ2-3	ASSWDRGRDTQY
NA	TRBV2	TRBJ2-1	ASMAIEYEQF
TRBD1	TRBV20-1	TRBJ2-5	SARAAGQGSKTQY
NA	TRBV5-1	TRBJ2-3	ASSLDPASTDTQY
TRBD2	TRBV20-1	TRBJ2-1	SARRPTSGRMGEQF
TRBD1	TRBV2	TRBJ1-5	ASRAGQGPLVPNQPQH
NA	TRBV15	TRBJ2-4	ATSRDRGINIQY
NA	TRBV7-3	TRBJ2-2	ASSSVGQSTGELF
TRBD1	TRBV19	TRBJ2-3	ASSRGQGRTDTQY
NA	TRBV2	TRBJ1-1	ASLRQKNTEAF
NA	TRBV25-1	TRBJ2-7	ASSEDGASAIGAYEQY
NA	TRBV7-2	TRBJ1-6	ASSHIRGEGLYNSPLH
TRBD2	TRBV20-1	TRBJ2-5	SGSGRASETQY
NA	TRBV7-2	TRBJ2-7	ASSPGGLSSYEQY
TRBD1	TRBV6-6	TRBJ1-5	ASKTGTGDYQPQH
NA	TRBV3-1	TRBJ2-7	ASSPGEYGLVYEQY
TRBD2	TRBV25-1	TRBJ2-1	ASSETLAGEPSSYNEQF
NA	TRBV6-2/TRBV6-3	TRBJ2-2	ASSYPSRGSPNTGELF
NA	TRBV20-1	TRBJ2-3	SARDRAGMLGDTQY
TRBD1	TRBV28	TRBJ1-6	ASSVEGATSPLH
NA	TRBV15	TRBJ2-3	ATSPGLTDTQY
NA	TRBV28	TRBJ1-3	ASSTQTGSGNTIY
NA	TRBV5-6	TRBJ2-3	ASSLTQRKTDTQY
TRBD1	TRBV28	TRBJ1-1	ASGPNRGDRDLAF
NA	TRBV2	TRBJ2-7	ASSMGDEQY
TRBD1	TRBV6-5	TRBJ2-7	ASSYRSRQGRYEQY
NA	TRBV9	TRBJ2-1	ASSPSGRHEQF
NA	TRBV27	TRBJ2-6	ASSPDWTNGANVLT
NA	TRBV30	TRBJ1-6	AWSQGGSLQGSPLH
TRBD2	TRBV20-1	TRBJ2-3	SARRSGLVDTQY
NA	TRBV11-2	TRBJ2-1	ASSFRPRSSYNEQF
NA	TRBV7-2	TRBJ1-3	ASSRRGGPGNTIY